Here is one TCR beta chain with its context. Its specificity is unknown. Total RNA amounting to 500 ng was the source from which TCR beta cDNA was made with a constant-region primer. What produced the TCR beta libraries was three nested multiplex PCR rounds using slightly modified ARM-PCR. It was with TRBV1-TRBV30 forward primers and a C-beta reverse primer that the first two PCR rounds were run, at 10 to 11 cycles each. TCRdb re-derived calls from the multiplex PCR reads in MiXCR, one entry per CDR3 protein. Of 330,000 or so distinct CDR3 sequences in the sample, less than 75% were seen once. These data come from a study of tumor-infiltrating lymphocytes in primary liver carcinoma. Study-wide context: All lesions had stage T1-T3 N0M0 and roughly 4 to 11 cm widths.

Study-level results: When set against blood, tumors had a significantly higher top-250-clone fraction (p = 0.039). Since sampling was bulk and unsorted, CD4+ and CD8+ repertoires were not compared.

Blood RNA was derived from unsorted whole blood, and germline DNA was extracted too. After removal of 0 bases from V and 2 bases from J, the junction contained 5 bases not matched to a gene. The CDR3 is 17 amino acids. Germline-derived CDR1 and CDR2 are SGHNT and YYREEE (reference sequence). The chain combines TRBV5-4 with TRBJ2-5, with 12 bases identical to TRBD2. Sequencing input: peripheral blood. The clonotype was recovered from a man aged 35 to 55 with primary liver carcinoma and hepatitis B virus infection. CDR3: CASSLEWTSGIQETQYF. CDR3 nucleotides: TGTGCCAGCAGCTTGGAGTGGACTAGCGGGATTCAAGAGACCCAGTACTTC.